Listed here are 8 T cell receptor beta chains from one sample, sequenced in a study of T-cell reconstitution after alpha-beta-depleted transplantation in children. Unique molecular identifiers featured in how the TCRbeta library was prepared. TCRdb re-called the PCR reads with MiXCR, one entry per CDR3 protein. The table shows approximately 270,000 distinct CDR3 sequences, with approximately 9.8% occurring only once. The sequencing here drew on PBMCs from the stem cell graft donor, taken from the stem cell graft. Receptors originate from a human donor who donated a stem cell graft to a child with SCID.

CDR3 bases: TGTGCCAGCAGTACCCAACAGGTTTCCGGGGAGCTGTTTTTT. Amino acids: CASSTQQVSGELFF. The V gene is TRBV12-3 or TRBV12-4, the J gene TRBJ2-2; D is possibly TRBD1 (5 bases). This CDR3 has 14 residues. V was shortened by 5 bases and J by 6 bases, with 13 bases between the two germline ends.

CDR3 amino acids: CASSGQGLVGANVLTF. CDR3 in DNA: TGTGCCAGCTCTGGACAGGGCCTGGTTGGGGCCAACGTCCTGACTTTC. This chain joins TRBV12-3 or TRBV12-4 and TRBJ2-6, with TRBD1 matching 8 bases. Trimming at V came to 8 bases and at J to 3 bases, leaving 9 bases not matched to a gene. This CDR3 region has 16 residues.

The chain links TRBV7-3 to TRBJ2-1, with a possible D match to TRBD1 (5 bases). Germline V lookup: CDR1 SGHTA, CDR2 FQGTGA. The V gene lost 5 bases and the J gene lost 6 bases, with 14 bases spanning the gap. This CDR3 spans 14 amino acids. CDR3: CASSPMGLGNEQFF. DNA for the CDR3: TGTGCCAGCAGCCCAATGGGGCTAGGCAATGAGCAGTTCTTC. The variable domain in full, completed from reference TRBV7-3 and TRBJ2-1, reads GAGVSQTPSNKVTEKGKYVELRCDPISGHTALYWYRQSLGQGPEFLIYFQGTGAADDSGLPNDRFFAVRPEGSVSTLKIQRTERGDSAVYLCASSPMGLGNEQFFGPGTRLTVL.

This clonotype was detected only a few times. The J gene is TRBJ2-7, the V gene TRBV5-1; the D gene is possibly TRBD1 (6 bases). Germline CDR1 and CDR2: SGHRS and YFSETQ. CDR3 length equals 15 residues. The V end was cut by 3 bases, the J end by 5 bases, with 18 bases between. The CDR3 region has the DNA TGCGCCAGCAGCTACCTCCCAGGGGTAAAGAACGAGCAGTACTTC. Amino acid sequence: CASSYLPGVKNEQYF.

The chain couples TRBV7-2 to TRBJ2-2, with D unclear. CDR3 size: 15 residues. V lost 6 bases and J 0 bases, leaving 11 bases between the germline ends. The germline V gene encodes CDR1 SGHTA and CDR2 FQGNSA. As DNA, the CDR3 is TGTGCCAGCAGGATCGATTTCTCGAACACCGGGGAGCTGTTTTTT. This encodes CASRIDFSNTGELFF.

This clonotype was seen many times. V and J are TRBV5-1 and TRBJ2-1; D uncertain. The length of the CDR3 is 12 residues. Germline lookup yields CDR1 SGHRS and CDR2 YFSETQ. V lost 2 bases and J lost 6, with 6 bases in between. CDR3 protein: CASSFASNEQFF. The CDR3 nucleotides are TGCGCCAGCAGCTTCGCTAGCAATGAGCAGTTCTTC. The full variable domain, completed using reference TRBV5-1 and TRBJ2-1, is KAGVTQTPRYLIKTRGQQVTLSCSPISGHRSVSWYQQTPGQGLQFLFEYFSETQRNKGNFPGRFSGRQFSNSRSEMNVSTLELGDSALYLCASSFASNEQFFGPGTRLTVL.

This chain connects TRBV5-4 to TRBJ2-3, with TRBD2 matching over 9 bases. Germline lookup yields CDR1 SGHNT and CDR2 YYREEE (reference sequence). The V and J ends lost 0 bases and 11 bases, in that order; junction bases with no gene match: 10. The CDR3 extends over 15 amino acids. CDR3 nucleotides: TGTGCCAGCAGCTTGGAGGCGGGGGGGCCTGGGTGGCAGTATTTT. Its translation: CASSLEAGGPGWQYF.

This clonotype has just one count. The V call is TRBV13, the J call TRBJ2-4; D ambiguous. Germline CDR1 PRHDT, CDR2 FYEKMQ (reference sequence). Trimming left V 3 bases short and J 7 bases short, with 25 bases between. The CDR3 runs 18 residues. This CDR3 is CASSLWGTVWHGRNIQYF. Written as DNA, the CDR3 is TGTGCCAGCAGCTTGTGGGGTACGGTATGGCATGGGCGGAACATTCAGTACTTC.